This TCR beta chain came from a study of blood T cells in healthy people across ages. Every sample yielded at least 6.5 million isolated PBMCs. Of note for this clonotype: What it binds is unknown.

Alongside a J-beta primer mix, a sample-barcoded 5' primer served in a second PCR lasting roughly 7 to 11 cycles. Using its own MiXCR run on the 5' RACE reads, TCRdb lists one record per CDR3 protein. The table has about 1,800,000 distinct CDR3 sequences, 28% seen once; the top ten hold roughly 8.2%. Study-level findings and limits: CMV status of donors was not determined, possibly confounding expanded clonotype changes.

The clonotype was recovered from a woman aged 25 to 39 in good health. The sequenced sample consisted of blood.

CDR3 in amino acids: CASSLTHSSGTYEQYF. CDR3 coding DNA: TGTGCCAGCAGCTTAACCCATAGCAGTGGCACCTACGAGCAGTACTTC. This sequence joins TRBV7-3 and TRBJ2-7; no clear D. This CDR3 contains 16 residues. Germline V CDR1 and CDR2: SGHTA, FQGTGA. The V end lost 0 bases, the J end lost 2 bases, and 14 bases lay between the germline ends.